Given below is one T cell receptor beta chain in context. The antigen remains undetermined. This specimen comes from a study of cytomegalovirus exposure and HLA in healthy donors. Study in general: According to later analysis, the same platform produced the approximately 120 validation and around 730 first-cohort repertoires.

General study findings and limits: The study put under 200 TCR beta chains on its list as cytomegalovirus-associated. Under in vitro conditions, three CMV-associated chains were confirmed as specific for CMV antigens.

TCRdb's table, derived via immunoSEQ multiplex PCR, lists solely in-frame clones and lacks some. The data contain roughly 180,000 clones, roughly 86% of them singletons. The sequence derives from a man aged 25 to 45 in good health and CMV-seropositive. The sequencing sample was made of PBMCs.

CDR3 protein: CASNEQGNTEAFF. The CDR3 DNA follows: TGTGCCAGCAACGAACAGGGAAACACTGAAGCTTTCTTT. J is TRBJ1-1 and V is TRBV9; the D gene is possibly TRBD1 (6 bases). The CDR3 runs to 13 residues. Between the trimmed V and J ends, which lost 6 bases and 2 bases, there was a span of 11 bases. CDR1 is SGDLS, CDR2 YYNGEE, per germline.